This T cell receptor (beta chain) was captured by sequencing in a study of T cells in Graves' hyperthyroidism and ophthalmopathy. On this clonotype: Its antigen is not identified.

Researchers amplified the TCR beta CDR3 regions from RNA transcripts. The HTBI primer set served for first-round RT-PCR of the TCR CDR3. TCRdb itself ran the multiplex PCR reads through MiXCR, one entry per CDR3 protein. The table records about 400,000 distinct CDR3 sequences, around a sixth of them present only once. The study, taken as a whole, reports: Appearing also in blood were most of the thyroid clonotypes expanded above 0.001. A model built on 13 V-J features separated ophthalmopathy from stable hyperthyroidism.

Germline V CDR1 and CDR2: SGHKS, YYEKEE (reference sequence). CDR3 length: 15 residues. The V and J ends lost 4 bases and 4 bases respectively, with 15 bases between them. The V call is TRBV5-5, the J call TRBJ2-1; a weak D match, TRBD2 (6 bases). Sequenced input: blood. This receptor was identified in a young woman with Graves' hyperthyroidism. The CDR3 protein is CASSRDSAGYNEQFF. As DNA, the CDR3 is TGTGCCAGCAGCAGGGACTCGGCGGGATACAATGAGCAGTTCTTC.